The present TCR beta chain was sequenced within a study of neoadjuvant anti-PD-1 for oral cavity cancer. Regarding the study as a whole: After neoadjuvant nivolumab, PBMC T cell clonality was significantly higher in non-responders than responders. TCR analyses covered only a few patients per response group.

As to this clone: Its antigen is still unknown.

Regarding time point: after neoadjuvant nivolumab, at surgical resection. CDR3 length: 15 amino acids. Germline-derived CDR1 and CDR2 are MNHNS and SASEGT. J lost 2 bases, V lost 2 bases, and 0 bases had no gene match. Profiled with immunoSEQ multiplex PCR; TCRdb holds only in-frame clones, not every one. The table lists about 13,000 clones, roughly 70% of them singletons. V is TRBV6-1 and J is TRBJ2-5, with 12 bases lining up with TRBD2. Source: PBMCs, taken after nivolumab (anti-PD-1) treatment. The origin of this receptor is a person aged 35-79 years with oral cavity squamous cell carcinoma. CDR3 bases: TGTGCCAGCAGTGAACTAGCGGGAGGGCAAGAGACCCAGTACTTC. Translated, it gives CASSELAGGQETQYF.